A single TCR beta chain is shown here with its context. What it binds is not known. cDNA molecules, individually, were tagged with unique molecular identifiers. MiXCR was run by TCRdb on the 5' RACE reads, yielding one entry per CDR3 protein. The data hold fewer than 50,000 distinct CDR3 sequences, with 12% observed a single time. Germline V CDR1 and CDR2: SQVTM, ANQGSEA. The CDR3 spans 11 residues. V was trimmed by 7 bases and J by 6 bases, leaving 12 bases between them. The data originate from a study of early T cells in non-severe SARS-CoV-2 infection. Study-wide results and caveats: Using VDJdb, the matching emphasized anti-spike CD8 responses while missing private and CD4 specificities.

Specimen: whole blood. V and J are TRBV29-1 and TRBJ1-2, with unresolved D. The sequence derives from an adult who was a healthcare worker with PCR-confirmed SARS-CoV-2 infection or an uninfected control (not recorded which). CDR3 sequence (DNA): TGCAGCGCGAACGGGGAGGATGGCTACACCTTC. Protein sequence: CSANGEDGYTF.